The TCR beta chain described here comes from a study of cytomegalovirus exposure and HLA in healthy donors. 13 Jbeta primers and 60 Vbeta primers were used for the PCR. Using immunoSEQ multiplex PCR, the repertoire was profiled, and TCRdb retains in-frame clones only, with some absent. The sample includes more than 100,000 clones, approximately 8.9% seen only once; the top ten take roughly 7.2%. Study-wide findings and caveats: In a later analysis, specific HLA alleles were associated with approximately 17,000 TCR beta sequences at a 0.05 false discovery rate.

There were likely unrecorded immune exposures, though donors were nominally healthy when sampled. V was pared by 0 bases and J by 4 bases, with 13 bases between. Germline V CDR1 and CDR2: SGDLS, YYNGEE. The CDR3 loop spans 15 amino acids. A few counts support this clone. Its target is not known. The chain carries TRBV9 and TRBJ1-1; the D is unclear. The clonotype was recovered from a woman between 40 and 55 years old in good health and CMV-seropositive. Sequences were obtained from PBMCs. Here the CDR3 reads CASSVGAASPTEAFF. CDR3 nucleotide sequence: TGTGCCAGCAGCGTAGGGGCCGCCTCCCCCACTGAAGCTTTCTTT.